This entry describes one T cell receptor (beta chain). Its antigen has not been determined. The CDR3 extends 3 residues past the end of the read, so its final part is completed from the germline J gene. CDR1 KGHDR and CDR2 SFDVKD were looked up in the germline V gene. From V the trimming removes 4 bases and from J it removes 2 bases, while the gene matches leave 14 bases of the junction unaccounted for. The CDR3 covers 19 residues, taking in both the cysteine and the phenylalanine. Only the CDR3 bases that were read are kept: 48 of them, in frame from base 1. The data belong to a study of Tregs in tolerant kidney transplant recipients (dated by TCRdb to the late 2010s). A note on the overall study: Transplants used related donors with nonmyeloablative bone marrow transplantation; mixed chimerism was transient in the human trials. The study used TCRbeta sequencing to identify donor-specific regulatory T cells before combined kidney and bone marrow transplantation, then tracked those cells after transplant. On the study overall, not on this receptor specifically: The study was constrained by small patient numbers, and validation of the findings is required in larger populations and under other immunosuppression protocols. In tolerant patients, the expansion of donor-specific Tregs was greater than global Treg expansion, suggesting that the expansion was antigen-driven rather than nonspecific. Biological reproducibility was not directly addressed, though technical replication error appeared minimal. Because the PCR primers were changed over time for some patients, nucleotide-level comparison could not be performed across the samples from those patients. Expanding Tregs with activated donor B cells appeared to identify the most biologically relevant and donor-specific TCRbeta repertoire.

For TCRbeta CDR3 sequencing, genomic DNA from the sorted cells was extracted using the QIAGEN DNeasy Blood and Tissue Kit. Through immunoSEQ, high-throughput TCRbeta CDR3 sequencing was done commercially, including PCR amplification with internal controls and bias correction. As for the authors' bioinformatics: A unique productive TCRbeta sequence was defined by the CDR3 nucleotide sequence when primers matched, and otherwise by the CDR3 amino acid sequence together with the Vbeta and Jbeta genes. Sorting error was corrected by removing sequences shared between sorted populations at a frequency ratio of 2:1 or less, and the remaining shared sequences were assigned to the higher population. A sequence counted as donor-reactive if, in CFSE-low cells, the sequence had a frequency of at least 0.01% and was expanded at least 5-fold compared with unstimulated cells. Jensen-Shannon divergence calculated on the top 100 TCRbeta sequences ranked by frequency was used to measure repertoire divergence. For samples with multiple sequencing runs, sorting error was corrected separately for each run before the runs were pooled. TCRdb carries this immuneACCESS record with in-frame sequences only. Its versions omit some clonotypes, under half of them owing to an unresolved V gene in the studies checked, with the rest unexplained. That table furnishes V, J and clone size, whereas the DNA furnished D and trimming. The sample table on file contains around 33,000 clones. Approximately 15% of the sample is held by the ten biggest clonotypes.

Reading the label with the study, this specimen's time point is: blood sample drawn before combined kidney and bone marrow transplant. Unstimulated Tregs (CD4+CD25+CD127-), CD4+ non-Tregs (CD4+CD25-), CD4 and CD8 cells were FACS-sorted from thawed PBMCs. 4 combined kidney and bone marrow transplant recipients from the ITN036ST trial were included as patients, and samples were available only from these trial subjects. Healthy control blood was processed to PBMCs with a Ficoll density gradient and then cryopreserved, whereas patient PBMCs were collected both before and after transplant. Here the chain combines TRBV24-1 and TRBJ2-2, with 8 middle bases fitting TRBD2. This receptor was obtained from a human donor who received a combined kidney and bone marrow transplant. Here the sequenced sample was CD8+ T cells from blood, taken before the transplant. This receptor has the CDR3 CATSDLGVAGKLNTGELFF. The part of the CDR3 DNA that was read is TGTGCCACCAGTGACCTCGGGGTAGCGGGAAAACTCAACACCGGGGAG.